These T cell receptor beta chains were read from a single sample in a study of OX40 agonist ivuxolimab in advanced cancers. TCRdb keeps only in-frame clones here, not all; method: immunoSEQ multiplex PCR. The sample holds some 81,000 clones; about 82% are singletons and the top ten take roughly 0.66%. The sample consisted of CD4+ or CD8+ T cells sorted from blood, taken in a trial of the OX40 agonist ivuxolimab. These TCRs come from an adult with an advanced solid tumor such as melanoma, head and neck, liver or kidney cancer. Each CDR3 is given with its conserved first and last residue. D genes are given only for firm matches. Clone size appears in some rows only: once, few, many, or a class for an expanded clone.

D: TRBD2
V: TRBV30
size: -
J: TRBJ2-3
CDR3: CAWSLLAGGVNTQYF
DNA: TGTGCCTGGAGCCTACTAGCGGGGGGGGTAAATACGCAGTATTTT

D: -
V: TRBV6-5
size: few
J: TRBJ1-1
CDR3: CASSYQGQANTEAFF
DNA: TGTGCCAGCAGTTACCAGGGGCAGGCGAACACTGAAGCTTTCTTT

D: TRBD1
V: TRBV6-5
size: -
J: TRBJ2-3
CDR3: CASSYSGQVGKDTQYF
DNA: TGTGCCAGCAGTTACTCCGGACAGGTCGGTAAGGATACGCAGTATTTT

D: TRBD1
V: TRBV6-5
size: -
J: TRBJ2-2
CDR3: CASSSGQGANTGELFF
DNA: TGTGCCAGCAGTTCCGGGCAGGGGGCGAACACCGGGGAGCTGTTTTTT

D: -
V: TRBV7-6
size: -
J: TRBJ2-2
CDR3: CASSPAQGLTGELFF
DNA: TGTGCCAGCAGCCCAGCCCAGGGCCTCACCGGGGAGCTGTTTTTT

D: TRBD2
V: TRBV7-6
size: -
J: TRBJ2-5
CDR3: CASSPGLARGPRTQYF
DNA: TGTGCCAGCAGCCCTGGACTAGCGCGTGGGCCGAGGACCCAGTACTTC

D: TRBD1
V: TRBV6-5
size: -
J: TRBJ1-2
CDR3: CASSLSTGGYGYTF
DNA: TGTGCCAGCAGTTTGTCGACAGGGGGCTATGGCTACACCTTC

D: -
V: TRBV4-2
size: -
J: TRBJ1-3
CDR3: CASSPPGAYSGNTIYF
DNA: TGTGCCAGCAGCCCCCCTGGGGCTTACTCTGGAAACACCATATATTTT

D: -
V: TRBV6-5
size: -
J: TRBJ2-2
CDR3: CASSGFPNTGELFF
DNA: TGTGCCAGCAGTGGATTCCCGAACACCGGGGAGCTGTTTTTT

D: TRBD2
V: TRBV2
size: -
J: TRBJ2-5
CDR3: CASSELAGARGTQYF
DNA: TGTGCCAGCAGCGAACTAGCGGGGGCGAGAGGGACCCAGTACTTC

D: -
V: TRBV9
size: -
J: TRBJ1-1
CDR3: CASSVGAGRAEAFF
DNA: TGTGCCAGCAGCGTAGGGGCGGGGAGAGCTGAAGCTTTCTTT

D: -
V: TRBV30
size: -
J: TRBJ1-3
CDR3: CAWSPGHFGNTIYF
DNA: TGTGCCTGGAGTCCGGGACATTTTGGAAACACCATATATTTT

D: -
V: TRBV5-1
size: -
J: TRBJ2-2
CDR3: CASSSGGGLDTGELFF
DNA: TGCGCCAGCAGCTCCGGAGGGGGGCTGGACACCGGGGAGCTGTTTTTT